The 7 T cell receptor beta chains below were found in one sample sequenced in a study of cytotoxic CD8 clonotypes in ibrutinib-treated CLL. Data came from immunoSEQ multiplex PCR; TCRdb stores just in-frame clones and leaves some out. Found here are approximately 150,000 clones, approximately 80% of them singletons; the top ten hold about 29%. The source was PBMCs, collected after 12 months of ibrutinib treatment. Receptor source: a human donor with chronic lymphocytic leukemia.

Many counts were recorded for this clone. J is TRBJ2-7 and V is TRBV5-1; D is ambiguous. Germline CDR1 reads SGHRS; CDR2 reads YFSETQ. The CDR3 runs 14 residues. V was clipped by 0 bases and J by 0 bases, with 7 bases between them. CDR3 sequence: CASSLGVSSYEQYF. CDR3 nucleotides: TGCGCCAGCAGCTTGGGAGTTAGCTCCTACGAGCAGTACTTC.

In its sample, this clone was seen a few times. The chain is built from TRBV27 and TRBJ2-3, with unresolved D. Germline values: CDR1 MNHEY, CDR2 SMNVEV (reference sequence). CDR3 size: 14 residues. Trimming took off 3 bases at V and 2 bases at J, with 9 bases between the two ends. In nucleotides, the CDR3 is TGTGCCAGCAGTTTTGGGCAGGCCACAGATACGCAGTATTTT. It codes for CASSFGQATDTQYF.

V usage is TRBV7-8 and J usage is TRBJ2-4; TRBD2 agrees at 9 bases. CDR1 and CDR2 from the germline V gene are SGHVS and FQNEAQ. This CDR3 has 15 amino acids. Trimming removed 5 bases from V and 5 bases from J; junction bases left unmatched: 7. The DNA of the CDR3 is TGTGCCAGCAGCCCACCGGGACTAGCAGAAAACATTCAGTACTTC. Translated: CASSPPGLAENIQYF.

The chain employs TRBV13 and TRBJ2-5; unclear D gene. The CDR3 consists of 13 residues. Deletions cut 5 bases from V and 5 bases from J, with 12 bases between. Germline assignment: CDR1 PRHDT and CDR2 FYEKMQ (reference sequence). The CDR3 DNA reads TGTGCCAGCAGCCCCCCGAGTTGGGAGACCCAGTACTTC. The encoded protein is CASSPPSWETQYF. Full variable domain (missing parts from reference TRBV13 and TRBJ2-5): AAGVIQSPRHLIKEKRETATLKCYPIPRHDTVYWYQQGPGQDPQFLISFYEKMQSDKGSIPDRFSAQQFSDYHSELNMSSLELGDSALYFCASSPPSWETQYFGPGTRLLVL.

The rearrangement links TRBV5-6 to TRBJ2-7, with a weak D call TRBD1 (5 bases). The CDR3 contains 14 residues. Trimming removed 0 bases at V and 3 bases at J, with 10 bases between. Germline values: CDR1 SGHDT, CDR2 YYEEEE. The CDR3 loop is CASSLGQGFYEQYF. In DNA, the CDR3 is TGTGCCAGCAGCTTGGGGCAGGGTTTCTACGAGCAGTACTTC.

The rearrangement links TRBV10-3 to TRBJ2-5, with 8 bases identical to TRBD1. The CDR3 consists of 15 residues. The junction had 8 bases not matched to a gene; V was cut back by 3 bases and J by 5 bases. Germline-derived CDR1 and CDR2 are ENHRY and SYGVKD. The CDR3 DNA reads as TGTGCCATCAGTGAAGGGGCAGGGGGCGTGGAGACCCAGTACTTC. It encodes CAISEGAGGVETQYF.

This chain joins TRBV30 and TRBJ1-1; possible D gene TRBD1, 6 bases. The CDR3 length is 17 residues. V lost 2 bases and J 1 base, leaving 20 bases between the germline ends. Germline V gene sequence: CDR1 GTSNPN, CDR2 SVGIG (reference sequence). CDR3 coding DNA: TGTGCCTGGAGTCTGGTCGGGCAGGGGATAGGGAACACTGAAGCTTTCTTT. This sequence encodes CAWSLVGQGIGNTEAFF.